The following is a TCR beta chain sequence with its context. Its antigen remains unknown. The germline gene is not matched at one end of the junction; a read error may be the cause. This specimen comes from a study of cytomegalovirus exposure and HLA in healthy donors. Amplification used 60 Vbeta primers and 13 Jbeta primers. Assay used: immunoSEQ multiplex PCR; TCRdb lists only in-frame clones, some missing. The table records 85,000 to 100,000 clones, almost 85% of them present only once. Regarding the study as a whole: Reportedly, cytomegalovirus status was diagnosed with high sensitivity and specificity.

Healthy bone marrow donors formed the donor group. Germline V lookup: CDR1 SSHAT, CDR2 FNYEAQ (reference sequence). The CDR3 is made up of 15 amino acids. Sequences were obtained from PBMCs. The source of this sequence is a woman between 18 and 30 years old in good health and CMV-seropositive. The rearrangement links TRBV7-7 to TRBJ2-7; 8 nucleotides agree with TRBD1. The CDR3 spells CASSQGQGSSYEQYF. The CDR3 DNA is TGTGCTAGCAGCCAAGGACAGGGAAGCTCCTACGAGCAGTACTTC.